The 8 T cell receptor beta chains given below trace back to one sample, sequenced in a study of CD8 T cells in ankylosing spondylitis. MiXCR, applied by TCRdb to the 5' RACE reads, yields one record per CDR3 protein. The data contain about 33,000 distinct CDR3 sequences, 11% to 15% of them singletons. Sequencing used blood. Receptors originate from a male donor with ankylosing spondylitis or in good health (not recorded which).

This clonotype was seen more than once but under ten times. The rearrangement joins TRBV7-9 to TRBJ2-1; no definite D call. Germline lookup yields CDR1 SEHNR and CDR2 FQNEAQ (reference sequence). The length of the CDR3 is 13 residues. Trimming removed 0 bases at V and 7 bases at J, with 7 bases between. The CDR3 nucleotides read TGTGCCAGCAGCTTAGCGAAGGCGAATGAGCAGTTCTTC. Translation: CASSLAKANEQFF.

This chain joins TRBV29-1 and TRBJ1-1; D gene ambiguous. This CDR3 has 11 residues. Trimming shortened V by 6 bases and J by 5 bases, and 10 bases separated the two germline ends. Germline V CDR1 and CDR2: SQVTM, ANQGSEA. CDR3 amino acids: CSVFPQTEAFF. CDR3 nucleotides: TGCAGCGTGTTCCCCCAGACTGAAGCTTTCTTT.

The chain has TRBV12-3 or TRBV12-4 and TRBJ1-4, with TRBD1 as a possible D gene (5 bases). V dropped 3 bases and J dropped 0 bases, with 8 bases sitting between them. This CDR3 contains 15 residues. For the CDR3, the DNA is TGTGCCAGCAGTTTTTCGGGGGCAACTAATGAAAAACTGTTTTTT. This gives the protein CASSFSGATNEKLFF.

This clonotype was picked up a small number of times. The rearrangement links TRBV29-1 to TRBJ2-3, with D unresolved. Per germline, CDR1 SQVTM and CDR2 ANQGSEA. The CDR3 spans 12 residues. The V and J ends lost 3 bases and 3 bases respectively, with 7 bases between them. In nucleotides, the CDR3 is TGCAGCGTTGAGAGCGCGACAGATACGCAGTATTTT. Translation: CSVESATDTQYF.

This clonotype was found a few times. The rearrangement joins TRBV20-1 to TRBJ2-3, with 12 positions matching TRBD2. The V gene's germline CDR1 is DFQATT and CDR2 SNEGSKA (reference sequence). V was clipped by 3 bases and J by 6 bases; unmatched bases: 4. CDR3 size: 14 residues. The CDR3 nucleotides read TGCAGTGCTAGGACTAGCGGGAGCTTTGATACGCAGTATTTT. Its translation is CSARTSGSFDTQYF.

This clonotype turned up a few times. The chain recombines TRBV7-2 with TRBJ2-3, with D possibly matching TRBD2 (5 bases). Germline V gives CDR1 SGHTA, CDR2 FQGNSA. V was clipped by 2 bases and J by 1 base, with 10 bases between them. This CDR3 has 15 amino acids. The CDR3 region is CASSLNSVGTDTQYF. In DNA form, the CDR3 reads TGTGCCAGCAGCTTAAATAGCGTAGGCACAGATACGCAGTATTTT. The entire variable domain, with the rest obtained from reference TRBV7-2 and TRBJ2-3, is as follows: GAGVSQSPSNKVTEKGKDVELRCDPISGHTALYWYRQSLGQGLEFLIYFQGNSAPDKSGLPSDRFSAERTGGSVSTLTIQRTQQEDSAVYLCASSLNSVGTDTQYFGPGTRLTVL.

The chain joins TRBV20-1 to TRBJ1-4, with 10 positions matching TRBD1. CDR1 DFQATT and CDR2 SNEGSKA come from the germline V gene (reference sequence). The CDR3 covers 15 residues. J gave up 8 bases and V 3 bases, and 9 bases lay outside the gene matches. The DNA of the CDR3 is TGCAGTGCTAGCCCCCCAGAGACAGGGGGCGAAAAACTGTTTTTT. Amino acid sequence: CSASPPETGGEKLFF.

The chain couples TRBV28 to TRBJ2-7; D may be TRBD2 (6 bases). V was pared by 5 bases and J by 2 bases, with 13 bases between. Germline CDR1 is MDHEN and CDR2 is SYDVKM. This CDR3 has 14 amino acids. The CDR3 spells CASSGDGGTYEQYV. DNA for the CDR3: TGTGCCAGCAGTGGGGACGGAGGGACCTACGAGCAGTACGTC.